Reported below is one TCR beta chain. The antigen it binds to is not known. Nothing much larger sits one base from this clone, and base qualities are not available. This sample was included in a study of blood T cell repertoires in COVID-19 (dated by TCRdb to the early 2020s). Background for the entire study: The collaborator samples originated in the United States, Italy and Spain and spanned the acute and convalescent phases of COVID-19. The prospective study material was composed of cDNA or gDNA derived from T cells, B-cell-depleted T cells, or PBMCs. Subjects who had been exposed to COVID-19, were actively infected with it, or had recovered from it provided the deeply sampled blood TCRbeta repertoires that made up the dataset. A freely available public database, intended as a resource for researchers studying the immune response to SARS-CoV-2, is where the repertoires were released. Samples came from the ongoing ImmuneRACE study (first 160 participants) plus 1,254 subjects from 6 global collaborators. Nearly every sample came with metadata listing a de-identified subject ID, COVID-19 status, age in years and sex. Where HLA class I and class II types were available, the types were taken from metadata supplied by the sample provider, not from assay-based typing. Findings and caveats that apply to the study as a whole: The quantity of clinical and demographic metadata differed by source and by participant and was supplied without curation.

The collaborating institutions used their own protocols to collect whole blood in K2EDTA tubes. Collaborator samples were shipped for TCRbeta analysis as frozen whole blood, isolated PBMCs, or DNA extracted from either sample type. Clipping removes 7 bases from V and 7 bases from J, with 7 as the unmatched junction base count. CDR3 length: 14 amino acids, cysteine to phenylalanine. Only the CDR3 part of the read is kept: 42 bases, read in frame from the first base. Based on the germline V gene (reference sequence), the CDR1 and CDR2 sequences are LNHDA and SQIVND. TCRbeta CDR3 regions were amplified from genomic DNA by means of the immunoSEQ Assay, a bias-controlled multiplex PCR. On the authors' methods: The number of nucleated cells in each sample was estimated from the amplification of reference gene primers within the assay. Sequence reads were collapsed and filtered to measure the absolute abundance of every unique TCRbeta CDR3 rearrangement. For each sample, productive Simpson clonality was calculated as the square root of Simpson's diversity index across productive rearrangements. TCRdb stores this immuneACCESS table with in-frame sequences only. Part of the clones is absent; in the studies checked, under half of the shortfall reflects unresolved V genes, and no reason is known for the rest. From that table come the V and J calls and clone size; the DNA was used to work out D and trimming. The sample records 130,000 to 150,000 clones, 70% to 90% of which are singletons. Of the sample, 2.6% is held by the ten largest clones.

The sequencing input was peripheral blood. This sequence uses TRBV19 and TRBJ2-2, and TRBD1 aligns with 9 junction nucleotides. The clonotype comes from a human donor with acute or convalescent COVID-19. The donor label of this sample is uncertain. The nucleotides are TGTGCCAGTACGAGACAGGGGGGTAACGGGGAGCTGTTTTTT. Its protein product is CASTRQGGNGELFF.